This T cell receptor (beta chain) was identified in a study of blood T cell repertoires in COVID-19. Across the study: Sites across the United States, Italy and Spain contributed samples from acute and convalescent COVID-19.

In the original workflow: Amplification with reference gene primers provided the estimates of nucleated cell counts. Profiled with immunoSEQ multiplex PCR; TCRdb holds only in-frame clones, not every one. V, J and clone size are those of that table, while D and trimming were read from the DNA. The sample consists of about 23,000 clones, approximately 92% of them appearing once. The germline V gene encodes CDR1 MRHNA and CDR2 SNTAGT. The CDR3 is made up of 13 amino acids. With 4 bases removed from V and 4 bases from J, the gap between germline ends came to 11 bases. The clonotype comes from a human donor in a cohort sampled during active COVID-19. V is TRBV6-4 and J is TRBJ2-7; possibly TRBD2 for D (6 bases). The sequencing input was peripheral blood. The CDR3 nucleotides are TGTGCCAGCAGTGGGCAGGAGGGTTACGAGCAGTACTTC. Its protein product is CASSGQEGYEQYF.